The 23 T cell receptor beta chains presented below share a single source sample, sequenced in a study of cytotoxic CD8 clonotypes in ibrutinib-treated CLL. Generated by immunoSEQ multiplex PCR, the TCRdb table keeps only in-frame clones and is missing some. The table shows 68,000 or so clones, with 68% occurring only once. The sequenced sample was PBMCs, obtained after 12 months of ibrutinib treatment. These TCRs come from a human donor with chronic lymphocytic leukemia.

The J gene is TRBJ1-4, the V gene TRBV10-3; TRBD1 might be the D (5 bases). This CDR3 is built from 18 residues. Trimming removed 2 bases from V and 0 bases from J, with 16 bases in between. Germline V lookup: CDR1 ENHRY, CDR2 SYGVKD. The CDR3 DNA reads as TGTGCCATCAGTGAGAGCACCCGGGTAGGGGCAACTAATGAAAAACTGTTTTTT. This translates into CAISESTRVGATNEKLFF.

V and J are TRBV11-2 and TRBJ2-3; D remains ambiguous. Trimming pared 0 bases from V and 10 bases from J, leaving 11 bases between. CDR1 is SGHAT and CDR2 is FQNNGV in the germline V gene. The CDR3 consists of 13 residues. This CDR3 is CASSLDLRIAQYF. Here the CDR3 DNA reads TGTGCCAGCAGCTTAGATCTAAGGATAGCGCAGTATTTT.

The chain uses TRBV11-3 and TRBJ2-1, with 7 bases aligning to TRBD2. Germline V gives CDR1 SGHNT, CDR2 YENEEA. This CDR3 is 16 amino acids long. V lost 2 bases to trimming and J lost 12 bases; unmatched junction nucleotides: 16. CDR3 in amino acids: CASSLRAAGRIEGQFF. CDR3 nucleotide sequence: TGTGCCAGCAGCTTAAGGGCAGCGGGGAGGATAGAGGGGCAGTTCTTC.

The chain employs TRBV20-1 and TRBJ1-1; D not certain. Trimming stripped 0 bases from V and 6 bases from J, with 5 bases between. Germline V lookup: CDR1 DFQATT, CDR2 SNEGSKA (reference sequence). The CDR3 runs to 11 residues. The CDR3 coding sequence is TGCAGTGCTAGAGAAGCGGCTGAAGCTTTCTTT. This sequence encodes CSAREAAEAFF.

The V gene is TRBV7-2, the J gene TRBJ2-7, with 8 nucleotides matching TRBD1. Trimming removed 5 bases from V and 2 bases from J; junction bases left unmatched: 5. In germline, CDR1 is SGHTA, CDR2 FQGNSA. CDR3 length equals 14 residues. CDR3 coding DNA: TGTGCCAGCAGCAGGGACAGGTGGACCTACGAGCAGTACTTC. Protein sequence: CASSRDRWTYEQYF.

The rearrangement uses TRBV19 and TRBJ2-5; D may be TRBD1 or TRBD2 (6 bases each). This CDR3 comprises 14 residues. Trimming took off 6 bases at V and 7 bases at J, with 18 bases between the two ends. The germline CDR1 and CDR2 sequences are LNHDA and SQIVND (reference sequence). CDR3 nucleotide sequence: TGTGCCAGTAGACCACCCGGGGGCCAGGGGACCCAGTACTTC. It encodes CASRPPGGQGTQYF.

This clone was counted between two and nine times. The rearrangement joins TRBV11-3 to TRBJ2-5, with D perhaps matching TRBD1 (6 bases). The CDR3 totals 17 residues. V gave up 1 base and J gave up 4 bases, with 19 bases separating them. The germline V gene encodes CDR1 SGHNT and CDR2 YENEEA. CDR3 in amino acids: CASSLGGRGERGETQYF. In nucleotides, the CDR3 is TGTGCCAGCAGCTTAGGCGGCAGGGGAGAAAGAGGAGAGACCCAGTACTTC. Full variable domain (outside the CDR3, taken from reference TRBV11-3 and TRBJ2-5): EAGVVQSPRYKIIEKKQPVAFWCNPISGHNTLYWYLQNLGQGPELLIRYENEEAVDDSQLPKDRFSAERLKGVDSTLKIQPAELGDSAVYLCASSLGGRGERGETQYFGPGTRLLVL.

V usage is TRBV7-4 and J usage is TRBJ1-5; 9 bases are shared with TRBD1. The CDR3 contains 14 residues. With 2 bases clipped from V and 12 bases from J, the junction kept 8 bases outside the gene matches. Germline lookup yields CDR1 SGHVT and CDR2 SQSDAQ. This CDR3 reads CASSLNRGLSRQHF. CDR3 DNA: TGTGCCAGCAGCTTAAACAGGGGGCTCTCGCGCCAGCATTTT.

The count of this clone is one. The gene calls are TRBV19 and TRBJ1-1, with D possibly being TRBD1 (5 bases). The ends were cut back, 0 bases at V and 5 bases at J, with 22 bases in the middle. This CDR3 contains 18 residues. CDR1 is LNHDA and CDR2 is SQIVND in the germline V gene (reference sequence). The CDR3 is CASSIDGGTGRGMTEAFF. CDR3 bases: TGTGCCAGTAGTATAGATGGTGGCACAGGCCGCGGAATGACTGAAGCTTTCTTT.

The J gene is TRBJ2-3, the V gene TRBV10-3; unclear D gene. V lost 5 bases and J 7 bases, leaving 4 bases between the germline ends. CDR1 and CDR2 from the germline V gene are ENHRY and SYGVKD. This CDR3 contains 10 residues. DNA for the CDR3: TGTGCCATCAGTTTTCATACGCAGTATTTT. It codes for CAISFHTQYF.

V gene TRBV28 combines with J gene TRBJ1-2, with D perhaps matching TRBD1 (5 bases). The V and J ends lost 6 bases and 4 bases respectively, with 18 bases between them. Per the germline V gene, CDR1 is MDHEN and CDR2 is SYDVKM. CDR3 length: 15 amino acids. The CDR3 sequence: CASSSVAGPIYGYTF. CDR3 nucleotides: TGTGCCAGCAGCTCCGTTGCGGGACCTATCTATGGCTACACCTTC.

Concerning this clone: The junction does not match germline at one end; this may be a read error. J is TRBJ1-1 and V is TRBV30; 10 bases agree with TRBD1. Germline V lookup: CDR1 GTSNPN, CDR2 SVGIG (reference sequence). The CDR3 spans 15 residues. CDR3 region: CAWSSWGQGNPEAFF. The CDR3 DNA follows: TGTGCCTGGAGTTCTTGGGGACAGGGGAACCCTGAAGCTTTCTTT. The whole variable domain, filled in from reference TRBV30 and TRBJ1-1, reads SQTIHQWPATLVQPVGSPLSLECTVEGTSNPNLYWYRQAAGRGLQLLFYSVGIGQISSEVPQNLSASRPQDRQFILSSKKLLLSDSGFYLCAWSSWGQGNPEAFFGQGTRLTVV.

The chain is built from TRBV5-6 and TRBJ2-5; 7 nucleotides match TRBD1. The last part of the DNA fits TRBJ2-7 better; the J call may be wrong. The CDR3 loop spans 15 amino acids. Germline CDR1 is SGHDT and CDR2 is YYEEEE. CDR3 region: CASSLEGAALYEQYF. The CDR3 DNA is TGTGCCAGCAGCTTGGAGGGGGCCGCCCTCTACGAGCAGTACTTC.

This clone was picked up a small number of times. This chain uses TRBV7-3 with TRBJ1-5; D is unresolved. The CDR3 runs to 13 residues. Trimming took off 5 bases at V and 3 bases at J, with 8 bases between the two ends. Germline V gene sequence: CDR1 SGHTA, CDR2 FQGTGA. The CDR3 DNA reads as TGTGCCAGCAGCCCCAGTTCCAATCAGCCCCAGCATTTT. This sequence encodes CASSPSSNQPQHF.

This clone has just a few counts. The chain has TRBV7-9 and TRBJ2-7, with 13 bases that match TRBD2. Germline CDR1 SEHNR, CDR2 FQNEAQ (reference sequence). V lost 5 bases to trimming and J lost 1 base; unmatched junction nucleotides: 8. The CDR3 spans 17 residues. Here the CDR3 DNA reads TGTGCCAGCAGCCCCCGACTAGCGGGGGGCCCTTCCTACGAGCAGTACTTC. Amino acid sequence: CASSPRLAGGPSYEQYF.

The gene calls are TRBV9 and TRBJ2-2, with 8 bases identical to TRBD1. The V segment lost 3 bases and the J segment 4 bases; nucleotides outside the gene matches: 8. The CDR3 sequence is 16 residues long. Germline-derived CDR1 and CDR2 are SGDLS and YYNGEE. The CDR3 here is CASSANRGVRTGELFF. The CDR3 DNA reads TGTGCCAGCAGCGCGAACAGGGGGGTCCGCACCGGGGAGCTGTTTTTT.

The chain combines TRBV5-1 with TRBJ1-1, with 9 bases aligning to TRBD1. Per the germline V gene, CDR1 is SGHRS and CDR2 is YFSETQ. With 1 base clipped from V and 11 bases from J, the junction kept 12 bases outside the gene matches. The CDR3 has 15 amino acids. The CDR3 loop is CASSLNFGDRERAFF. In nucleotides, the CDR3 is TGCGCCAGCAGCTTGAACTTTGGGGACAGGGAGAGGGCTTTCTTT.

This chain joins TRBV27 and TRBJ1-1, with 7 bases fitting TRBD1. CDR3 length equals 15 residues. V lost 6 bases and J lost 7; bases outside the gene matches: 14. Germline loops: CDR1 MNHEY, CDR2 SMNVEV (reference sequence). Here the CDR3 DNA reads TGTGCCAGCAGCACCCCGGGACAGCCTAATGGTGAAGCTTTCTTT. Protein sequence: CASSTPGQPNGEAFF.

The chain combines TRBV6-6 with TRBJ1-5; D is uncertain. The CDR3 consists of 15 residues. V lost 0 bases and J lost 6, with 12 bases in between. In germline, CDR1 is MNHNY, CDR2 SVGAGI (reference sequence). DNA for the CDR3: TGTGCCAGCAGTTACTCCGGGCCTAACGCTCAGCCCCAGCATTTT. Amino acids: CASSYSGPNAQPQHF.

The chain is built from TRBV18 and TRBJ1-3; D uncertain. V gave up 4 bases and J gave up 2 bases, with 12 bases separating them. This CDR3 spans 15 amino acids. The V gene's germline CDR1 is KGHSH and CDR2 LQKENI. The chain's CDR3 is CASSLPGSTGNTIYF. The CDR3 DNA sequence: TGTGCCAGCTCACTCCCCGGGAGTACTGGAAACACCATATATTTT.

The CDR3 protein is CASSGMGPMLYRDTQYF. The CDR3 DNA reads TGTGCCAGCAGTGGTATGGGCCCGATGCTGTATCGTGATACGCAGTATTTT. The chain recombines TRBV2 with TRBJ2-3; D not certain. The CDR3 covers 17 residues. Germline CDR1 and CDR2: SNHLY and FYNNEI. With 4 bases removed from V and 6 bases from J, the gap between germline ends came to 23 bases.

V gene TRBV7-7 combines with J gene TRBJ2-2, with TRBD1 identical over 7 bases. The CDR3 length is 14 residues. Germline V lookup: CDR1 SSHAT, CDR2 FNYEAQ (reference sequence). V dropped 5 bases and J dropped 3; count of bases not matched to a gene: 3. This CDR3 reads CASSVGQDTGELFF. The CDR3 coding sequence is TGTGCCAGCAGCGTCGGACAGGACACCGGGGAGCTGTTTTTT.

V usage is TRBV19 and J usage is TRBJ1-4, with 7 bases matching TRBD1. The trim removed 7 bases at V and 7 bases at J, leaving 9 bases unmatched. CDR1 is LNHDA and CDR2 is SQIVND in the germline V gene (reference sequence). The CDR3 spans 14 residues. The CDR3, as DNA: TGTGCCAGTACTCCCGGCGGGACAGTTGAAAAACTGTTTTTT. This codes for CASTPGGTVEKLFF.